This TCR beta chain was observed in a study of radiation and T cells in renal cell carcinoma. This clone appeared a single time. Indicated time point: blood 4 weeks post-SBRT, at nephrectomy. Treatment specified: 15 Gy SBRT to primary tumor, nephrectomy 4 weeks later. Only in-frame clones appear in the TCRdb table, and some are missing; sequencing was by immunoSEQ multiplex PCR. The sample includes about 73,000 clones, around four fifths of them seen just once. The receptor was isolated from a woman aged 60-75 years with renal cell carcinoma. This sample comprised blood, obtained from a patient whose treatment included radiotherapy and nephrectomy.

The CDR3 spells CASSQAAGLNTIYF. The CDR3 DNA reads TGCGCCAGCAGCCAAGCCGCAGGCTTAAACACCATATATTTT. The chain has TRBV4-1 and TRBJ1-3; D unresolved. The CDR3 consists of 14 residues. Trimming left V 1 base short and J 6 bases short, with 10 bases between. Germline CDR1 is MGHRA and CDR2 is YSYEKL.